This TCR beta chain emerged from a study of T cell responses to AZD1222 COVID-19 vaccine (dated by TCRdb to the early 2020s). About the investigation overall: AZD1222 recipients with second doses at about 4 weeks or about 12 weeks were pooled, because spike-specific TCR depth and breadth did not differ between schedules. Trial participants were enrolled by age into 18-55, 56-69 and 70-plus year subgroups, with roughly 160, 29 and 62 TCR-sequenced participants respectively. TCR sequencing covered some 240 trial participants: about 210 given two doses of AZD1222 and approximately 26 given two doses of MenACWY control vaccine. Broader findings and caveats from the paper: Participants were mostly white British and included more females than males, and it was suggested by the authors that clonal diversity may have been underestimated. After two AZD1222 doses, both the breadth and the depth of spike-specific TCRs were significantly higher than at day 0 and than in MenACWY recipients. Reportedly, close to half of the unique spike-specific TCRs recognized epitopes lying outside the regions that are mutated in the B.1.351 and B.1.1.7 variants. The 56-69-year group was small, and its depth increase did not reach significance, likely because of low power. CD4 TCRs associated with the vaccine covered the entire spike protein, and the dominant responses were in regions 160-218 and 743-854. No day 14 peak-response samples were available, so repertoires were characterized only after the peak T cell response. Only a handful of AZD1222 recipients were SARS-CoV-2 seropositive at baseline, limiting conclusions about previously exposed vaccinees.

The CDR3 regions of human TCRbeta chains were analyzed by immunosequencing. In the paper's pipeline: TCRs in the repertoires were matched against a reference library of SARS-CoV-2-specific TCRs that had been generated with the MIRA antigen-specificity platform. Breadth was defined as the fraction of unique TCRs that were SARS-CoV-2-associated, and depth was defined as the fraction of total T cells that were SARS-CoV-2-associated. Each spike-specific TCR was assigned to its reactive spike region and to a CD4 or CD8 class using the MIRA data. Log10-transformed breadth and depth values were compared by one-way ANOVA with Sidak's multiple comparisons tests. The table was pulled from immuneACCESS by TCRdb, which kept in-frame rearrangements only. Such tables lose some clones; where checked, under half of the loss comes from unresolved V genes, and the rest has no known cause. The DNA gave D and trimming, while V, J and clone size come from that table. This sample is represented by about 88,000 clones; 85% to 90% of them were singletons. The biggest ten clones account for 3.5% to 4.5% of the sample.

The sample's time point label, decoded: baseline before first vaccination. Samples from vaccinated people were obtained from the UK trials COV001 and COV002, which included a single-blind randomized controlled phase 2/3 trial of AZD1222 (ChAdOx1 nCoV-19) in healthy adults. For TCRbeta chain sequencing, PBMC samples were collected from trial participants at day 0 and at day 28 after the second dose. The CDR3, cysteine through phenylalanine, is 14 amino acids long. The only DNA kept is the CDR3, 42 bases in frame from the first base. From the germline V gene, CDR1 is SGHDN and CDR2 is FVKESK. The junction carries 9 bases between V and J, which are trimmed by 4 bases and 1 base respectively. About this clone: Its recognized antigen is unknown. No base qualities exist here, and no much larger clone lies one base off it.

The input for sequencing was peripheral blood, taken on day 0 of AZD1222 vaccination. In this chain, TRBV14 is recombined with TRBJ2-3; no D gene can be assigned with confidence. The sequence came from an adult in good health. The bases read TGTGCCAGCAGCCCAGTTGGGGGCACAGATACGCAGTATTTT. This is translated as CASSPVGGTDTQYF.